This T cell receptor (beta chain) was identified during a study of CD8+ T cells in alopecia areata. General study findings and limits: Scalp clonality, together with expanded CD8+ clones among the top 100, fell significantly with tofacitinib. Many expanded lesional clones stayed in scalp and blood while on tofacitinib. It was lesional scalp, especially alopecia totalis/universalis, that showed higher clonality than normal scalp. Any link of baseline CD8+ expansion to response, resting on one nonresponder, remains uncertain.

Sample treatment: oral pan-JAK inhibitor, 5-10 mg twice daily. Extracted RNA was reverse transcribed into cDNA, the sequencing template. The data were produced by immunoSEQ multiplex PCR, yet TCRdb's version contains in-frame clones alone and is incomplete. The repertoire holds some 190,000 clones, approximately 57% seen once, with 0.95% to 1.1% in the top ten. About this clone: Its antigen remains unidentified.

With V trimmed by 5 bases and J by 2 bases, 4 bases remained unmatched. The CDR3 is 13 residues long. Germline loops: CDR1 GTSNPN, CDR2 SVGIG (reference sequence). The input for sequencing was CD4+ T cells sorted from blood, taken at week 24, from a patient treated with tofacitinib. The chain carries TRBV30 and TRBJ1-2, with 8 positions matching TRBD1. The TCR sequence derives from a human donor with alopecia areata. The DNA of the CDR3 is TGTGCCTGGGGCAGGGGGCCGAACTATGGCTACACCTTC. It yields the protein CAWGRGPNYGYTF. Variable domain in full (rest from reference TRBV30 and TRBJ1-2): SQTIHQWPATLVQPVGSPLSLECTVEGTSNPNLYWYRQAAGRGLQLLFYSVGIGQISSEVPQNLSASRPQDRQFILSSKKLLLSDSGFYLCAWGRGPNYGYTFGSGTRLTVV.